Following are 30 T cell receptor beta chains from one sample sequenced in a study of CD8 T cells in ankylosing spondylitis. TCRdb reanalysed the 5' RACE reads using MiXCR and keeps one entry per CDR3 protein. The repertoire has 290,000 or so distinct CDR3 sequences, around 20% of them found once; the top ten carry roughly 3.6%. The sample comprised blood, either unsorted or a sorted T cell fraction (not recorded which). These receptor sequences come from a female donor with ankylosing spondylitis or in good health (not recorded which).

V gene TRBV24-1 combines with J gene TRBJ2-5; weak D call: TRBD1 (6 bases). The CDR3 has 16 residues. V was cut by 5 bases and J by 1 base, with 16 bases left in between. Germline assignment: CDR1 KGHDR and CDR2 SFDVKD. CDR3 residues: CATSVGGRGIQETQYF. CDR3 sequence (DNA): TGTGCCACCAGTGTTGGTGGAAGGGGGATCCAAGAGACCCAGTACTTC.

V gene TRBV11-3 combines with J gene TRBJ1-1; weak D call: TRBD1 (6 bases). CDR3 size: 12 residues. Germline V lookup: CDR1 SGHNT, CDR2 YENEEA. Between the trimmed V and J ends, which lost 5 bases and 8 bases, there was a span of 12 bases. The CDR3 nucleotides read TGTGCCAGCAGCGCAGAGGGGGGAGAAGCTTTCTTT. Amino acids: CASSAEGGEAFF.

The sample holds a few counts of this clonotype. This chain uses TRBV12-3 or TRBV12-4 with TRBJ1-2; a weak D match, TRBD1 (5 bases). Trimming took 1 base from V and 4 from J, leaving 10 bases between them. This CDR3 comprises 14 residues. This CDR3 reads CASSLDRMGYGYTF. CDR3 DNA sequence: TGTGCCAGCAGTTTAGACAGGATGGGCTATGGCTACACCTTC.

The chain carries TRBV7-2 and TRBJ1-5, with a tentative D call TRBD1 (6 bases). V shed 3 bases and J shed 5 bases, with 14 bases lying between them. This CDR3 has 15 amino acids. Germline V gene lookup returns CDR1 SGHTA and CDR2 FQGNSA. CDR3 in amino acids: CASSFSAGEDQPQHF. In DNA form, the CDR3 reads TGTGCCAGCAGCTTTTCGGCAGGGGAAGATCAGCCCCAGCATTTT.

This chain uses TRBV7-8 with TRBJ2-2, with TRBD2 matching 12 bases. CDR1 is SGHVS, CDR2 FQNEAQ, per germline. The V and J ends lost 5 bases and 13 bases, in that order; junction bases with no gene match: 5. There are 13 residues in the CDR3. The CDR3, as DNA: TGTGCCAGCAGCCCGGGGACTAGCGGGTTGCTGTTTTTT. Its protein product is CASSPGTSGLLFF.

This clonotype appeared a few times. The rearrangement links TRBV7-2 to TRBJ2-7; D is possibly TRBD2 (7 bases). Germline V CDR1 and CDR2: SGHTA, FQGNSA. The CDR3 is 14 amino acids. V gave up 5 bases and J gave up 3 bases, with 14 bases separating them. The CDR3: CASSLTGRGYEQYF. CDR3 coding DNA: TGTGCCAGCAGCCTAACAGGGAGGGGCTACGAGCAGTACTTC.

This clonotype was counted only a few times. V and J are TRBV2 and TRBJ2-5; perhaps TRBD1 as D (5 bases). CDR3 length equals 15 residues. Germline V CDR1 and CDR2: SNHLY, FYNNEI. V was pared by 8 bases and J by 5 bases, with 21 bases between. As DNA, the CDR3 is TGTGCCAGCGCCAATCGTGAGGCTTCAGGGGAGACCCAGTACTTC. Translating gives CASANREASGETQYF. Based on the CDR3 plus reference TRBV2 and TRBJ2-5, the full variable domain is EPEVTQTPSHQVTQMGQEVILRCVPISNHLYFYWYRQILGQKVEFLVSFYNNEISEKSEIFDDQFSVERPDGSNFTLKIRSTKLEDSAMYFCASANREASGETQYFGPGTRLLVL.

This clonotype was seen only a few times. The chain couples TRBV13 to TRBJ2-1; D uncertain. V lost 5 bases to trimming and J lost 8 bases, with 16 bases between them. The V gene's germline CDR1 is PRHDT and CDR2 FYEKMQ (reference sequence). The CDR3 length is 14 residues. The CDR3 is CASSARIGGHEQFF. In DNA, the CDR3 is TGTGCCAGCAGCGCCCGGATTGGCGGTCATGAGCAGTTCTTC.

The J gene is TRBJ1-5, the V gene TRBV20-1; a weak D match, TRBD1 (6 bases). This CDR3 has 12 residues. From germline, CDR1 is DFQATT and CDR2 SNEGSKA (reference sequence). V was trimmed by 5 bases and J by 4 bases, leaving 9 bases between them. The CDR3 DNA sequence: TGCAGTGCTGAGGGGGAGAATCAGCCCCAGCATTTT. It yields the protein CSAEGENQPQHF.

The chain carries TRBV19 and TRBJ1-1; D may be TRBD1 (6 bases). CDR1 and CDR2 from the germline V gene are LNHDA and SQIVND (reference sequence). The germline V and J ends were trimmed by 5 bases and 0 bases, with 13 bases remaining between them. CDR3 length equals 15 residues. The CDR3 DNA follows: TGTGCCAGTAGTCCCCCGGGACAAATGAACACTGAAGCTTTCTTT. This gives the protein CASSPPGQMNTEAFF.

This chain joins TRBV13 and TRBJ2-5; no clear D gene. From germline, CDR1 is PRHDT and CDR2 FYEKMQ (reference sequence). V shed 0 bases and J shed 5 bases, with 7 bases lying between them. The length of the CDR3 is 13 residues. The CDR3 sequence: CASSLGLDETQYF. CDR3 nucleotide sequence: TGTGCCAGCAGCTTAGGGCTGGATGAGACCCAGTACTTC.

Only a few counts were recorded for this clonotype. This rearrangement joins TRBV6-2 or TRBV6-3 to TRBJ2-5; D gene ambiguous. Per the germline V gene, CDR1 is MNHEY and CDR2 is SVGEGT. The CDR3 is made up of 12 amino acids. Deletions cut 11 bases from V and 2 bases from J, with 12 bases between. The CDR3 nucleotides are TGTGCCGGTAGCAGAGGTCAAGAGACCCAGTACTTC. As protein: CAGSRGQETQYF.

This clonotype was seen just once. The rearrangement links TRBV14 to TRBJ1-2, with no clear D. The germline V gene encodes CDR1 SGHDN and CDR2 FVKESK. CDR3 length: 16 amino acids. V was pared by 0 bases and J by 4 bases, with 15 bases between. The chain's CDR3 is CASSQDHEGFVYGYTF. The CDR3 DNA reads as TGTGCCAGCAGCCAAGATCATGAGGGATTTGTCTATGGCTACACCTTC.

The V gene is TRBV7-8, the J gene TRBJ2-1; TRBD2 matches at 10 bases. The CDR3 is 17 residues long. The germline V gene has CDR1 SGHVS and CDR2 FQNEAQ. J gave up 3 bases and V 1 base, and 6 bases lay outside the gene matches. CDR3 loop: CASSLESASGGYNEQFF. CDR3 coding DNA: TGTGCCAGCAGCTTAGAATCCGCTAGCGGGGGCTACAATGAGCAGTTCTTC. The entire variable domain, with the rest obtained from reference TRBV7-8 and TRBJ2-1, is as follows: GAGVSQSPRYKVAKRGQDVALRCDPISGHVSLFWYQQALGQGPEFLTYFQNEAQLDKSGLPSDRFFAERPEGSVSTLKIQRTQQEDSAVYLCASSLESASGGYNEQFFGPGTRLTVL.

Turning to this clonotype: Since a much larger clone is just one base distant, this may be a read error. The J gene is TRBJ1-1, the V gene TRBV5-4, with D perhaps matching TRBD1 (5 bases). V was cut by 3 bases and J by 4 bases, with 7 bases left in between. This CDR3 region has 12 residues. The germline CDR1 and CDR2 sequences are SGHNT and YYREEE (reference sequence). CDR3 DNA: TGTGCCAGCAGCTCCGGGGGCACTGAAGCTTTCTTT. Translating gives CASSSGGTEAFF.

This clonotype showed up just a few times. V and J are TRBV6-1 and TRBJ2-4, with D perhaps matching TRBD2 (6 bases). Germline V lookup: CDR1 MNHNS, CDR2 SASEGT. Trimming left V 6 bases short and J 9 bases short, with 21 bases between. The CDR3 contains 15 residues. CDR3: CASSRDGRGPVIQYF. The CDR3 DNA sequence: TGTGCCAGCAGCAGGGACGGGAGAGGCCCAGTCATTCAGTACTTC.

This clonotype has a handful of counts. This chain joins TRBV5-1 and TRBJ2-2; D remains ambiguous. Germline assignment: CDR1 SGHRS and CDR2 YFSETQ. There are 16 residues in the CDR3. V lost 5 bases and J 4 bases, leaving 18 bases between the germline ends. CDR3 sequence: CASRKFSSPGTGELFF. The CDR3 DNA reads TGCGCCAGCAGAAAGTTCTCTTCACCAGGCACCGGGGAGCTGTTTTTT.

This clonotype was detected a few times. V and J are TRBV7-2 and TRBJ2-7; TRBD2 matches 8 bases. The CDR3 covers 15 residues. Germline values: CDR1 SGHTA, CDR2 FQGNSA. V dropped 3 bases and J dropped 3; count of bases not matched to a gene: 7. The CDR3 coding sequence is TGTGCCAGCAGCTTGAGGTCTAGCGGGCTCTACGAGCAGTACTTC. Its translation: CASSLRSSGLYEQYF.

CDR3 sequence (DNA): TGTGCCAGCAGACCCACGCTAGCGGGAACCTACGAGCAGTACTTC. It codes for CASRPTLAGTYEQYF. The chain employs TRBV27 and TRBJ2-7; TRBD2 agrees at 9 bases. The CDR3 sequence is 15 residues long. The germline V gene encodes CDR1 MNHEY and CDR2 SMNVEV (reference sequence). J was trimmed by 2 bases and V by 6 bases; bases with no gene match: 8.

The chain combines TRBV19 with TRBJ2-5, with 7 bases aligning to TRBD2. The germline gives CDR1 LNHDA, CDR2 SQIVND (reference sequence). V lost 5 bases to trimming and J lost 4 bases; unmatched junction nucleotides: 7. This CDR3 contains 14 residues. The CDR3 bases are TGTGCCAGTAGTGTAGGAGGGAGGGCAGAGACCCAGTACTTC. It specifies CASSVGGRAETQYF.

This clonotype showed up just a few times. The rearrangement joins TRBV4-3 to TRBJ1-5; D gene unclear. The V gene's germline CDR1 is LGHNA and CDR2 YSLEER. CDR3 size: 15 residues. Trimming cost V 0 bases and J 6 bases, with 12 bases left between them. This CDR3 reads CASSQDSGVGQPQHF. CDR3 nucleotides: TGCGCCAGCAGCCAAGACTCCGGGGTAGGTCAGCCCCAGCATTTT.

This clonotype appeared a few times. This chain joins TRBV10-3 and TRBJ2-7; weak D call: TRBD2 (6 bases). V shed 9 bases and J shed 0 bases, with 12 bases lying between them. Looked up from germline, CDR1 is ENHRY and CDR2 is SYGVKD. This CDR3 has 13 amino acids. The CDR3 sequence: CAIGTPVSYEQYF. In DNA, the CDR3 is TGTGCCATTGGGACTCCCGTCTCCTACGAGCAGTACTTC.

This clonotype was detected only a few times. The chain employs TRBV28 and TRBJ1-2, with a weak D call TRBD1 (5 bases). In germline, CDR1 is MDHEN, CDR2 SYDVKM. The CDR3 covers 14 residues. V shed 7 bases and J shed 7 bases, with 19 bases lying between them. CDR3 region: CASTEEQALFGYTF. CDR3 bases: TGTGCCAGCACCGAGGAACAGGCCTTGTTTGGCTACACCTTC.

Only a few counts were recorded for this clonotype. V and J are TRBV20-1 and TRBJ2-1; TRBD2 matches at 8 bases. The V and J ends lost 3 bases and 2 bases, in that order; junction bases with no gene match: 6. CDR3 length: 15 amino acids. CDR1 and CDR2 from the germline V gene are DFQATT and SNEGSKA (reference sequence). The CDR3 is CSASLAGGAYNEQFF. As DNA, the CDR3 is TGCAGTGCTAGTCTGGCGGGAGGTGCCTACAATGAGCAGTTCTTC.

This sequence joins TRBV7-2 and TRBJ1-2; D unclear. The CDR3 has 8 amino acids. With 11 bases removed from V and 10 bases from J, the gap between germline ends came to 8 bases. CDR1 is SGHTA, CDR2 FQGNSA, per germline. This CDR3 is CAARPYTF. The DNA of the CDR3 is TGTGCCGCGCGTCCCTACACCTTC.

CDR3 region: CASRQGGSEQFF. In nucleotides, the CDR3 is TGTGCCAGCAGACAGGGGGGGTCAGAGCAGTTCTTC. The chain joins TRBV28 to TRBJ2-1, with D tentatively TRBD1 (8 bases). This CDR3 is built from 12 residues. V was shortened by 6 bases and J by 10 bases, with 13 bases between the two germline ends. Germline V gene lookup returns CDR1 MDHEN and CDR2 SYDVKM.

This clonotype was counted at least ten times. The chain links TRBV29-1 to TRBJ2-3, with 8 nucleotides matching TRBD1. Germline CDR1 reads SQVTM; CDR2 reads ANQGSEA. The CDR3 contains 15 residues. V was pared by 2 bases and J by 3 bases, with 7 bases of the junction left unmatched. Here the CDR3 DNA reads TGCAGCGTTGAAAAAGACAGGGGATGGACAGATACGCAGTATTTT. Translated: CSVEKDRGWTDTQYF.

The V and J genes are TRBV6-2 or TRBV6-3 and TRBJ2-7, with D uncertain. This CDR3 is 12 amino acids long. Germline loops: CDR1 MNHEY, CDR2 SVGEGT. V was trimmed by 5 bases and J by 7 bases, leaving 12 bases between them. CDR3 sequence: CASSPPSSEQYF. The CDR3 nucleotides are TGTGCCAGCAGTCCGCCATCGTCGGAGCAGTACTTC.

This clonotype was recorded at least ten times. The chain has TRBV20-1 and TRBJ2-1, with 11 nucleotides matching TRBD2. Germline V gene sequence: CDR1 DFQATT, CDR2 SNEGSKA (reference sequence). Unmatched junction bases numbered 7, after V lost 7 bases and J lost 8 bases. There are 13 residues in the CDR3. The CDR3 here is CSVPLAGDYEQFF. The CDR3 bases are TGCAGTGTCCCACTAGCGGGAGATTATGAGCAGTTCTTC.

This clonotype was observed a few times. V usage is TRBV3-1 and J usage is TRBJ2-7; D ambiguous. The germline gives CDR1 LGHDT, CDR2 YNNKEL (reference sequence). V shed 7 bases and J shed 2 bases, with 9 bases lying between them. The CDR3 is 12 residues long. CDR3 nucleotide sequence: TGTGCCAGCACCGGATCGACCTACGAGCAGTACTTC. Its protein product is CASTGSTYEQYF.